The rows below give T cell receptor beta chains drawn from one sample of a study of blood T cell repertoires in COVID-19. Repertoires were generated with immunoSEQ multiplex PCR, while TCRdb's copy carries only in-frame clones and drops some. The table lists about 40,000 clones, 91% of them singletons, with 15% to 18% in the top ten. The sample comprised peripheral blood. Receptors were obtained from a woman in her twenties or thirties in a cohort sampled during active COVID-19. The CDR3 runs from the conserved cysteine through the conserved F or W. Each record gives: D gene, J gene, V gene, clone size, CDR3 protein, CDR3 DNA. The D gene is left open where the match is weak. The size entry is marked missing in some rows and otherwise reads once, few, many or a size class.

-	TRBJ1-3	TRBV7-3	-	CASSLKVPGPLYF	TGTGCCAGCAGCTTAAAGGTCCCAGGCCCTTTATATTTT
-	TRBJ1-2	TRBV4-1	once	CASSHTGAIDYGYTF	TGCGCCAGCAGCCACACAGGTGCTATAGACTATGGCTACACCTTC
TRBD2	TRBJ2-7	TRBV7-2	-	CASSLSSGSSYEQYF	TGTGCCAGCAGCTTATCTAGCGGGAGCTCCTACGAGCAGTACTTC
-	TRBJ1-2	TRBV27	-	CASSLHRNNYGYTF	TGTGCCAGCAGTTTACACAGGAATAACTATGGCTACACCTTC
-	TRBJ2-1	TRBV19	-	CASSPEGEATRPEQFF	TGTGCCAGTAGTCCAGAGGGAGAAGCCACTCGACCTGAGCAGTTCTTC
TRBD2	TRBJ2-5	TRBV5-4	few	CASSLRLAGDGETQYF	TGTGCCAGCAGCTTGAGGCTAGCGGGAGATGGGGAGACCCAGTACTTC
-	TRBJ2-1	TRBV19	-	CASTKTGVYNEQFF	TGTGCCAGTACGAAGACAGGCGTCTACAATGAGCAGTTCTTC
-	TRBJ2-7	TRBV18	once	CASSPTQGYEQYF	TGTGCCAGCTCACCAACCCAGGGCTACGAGCAGTACTTC
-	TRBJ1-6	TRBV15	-	CATSTPVGSYNSPLHF	TGTGCCACCAGCACCCCGGTCGGCTCCTATAATTCACCCCTCCACTTT
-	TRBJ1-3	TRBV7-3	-	CASSTGGAGNTIYF	TGTGCCAGCAGTACTGGGGGGGCTGGAAACACCATATATTTT
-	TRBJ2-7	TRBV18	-	CASSPLGPLGGNYEQYF	TGTGCCAGCTCACCCCTAGGCCCGCTGGGGGGTAACTACGAGCAGTACTTC
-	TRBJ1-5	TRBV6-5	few	CASSYSDSGNQPQHF	TGTGCCAGCAGTTACTCGGACAGCGGCAATCAGCCCCAGCATTTT
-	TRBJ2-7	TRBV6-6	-	CASSYTFSSYEQYF	TGTGCCAGCAGTTACACTTTTTCCTCCTACGAGCAGTACTTC
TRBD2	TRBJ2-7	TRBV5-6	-	CASSPVCGRGACEQYF	TGTGCCAGCAGCCCTGTGTGCGGGAGAGGAGCTTGCGAGCAGTACTTC
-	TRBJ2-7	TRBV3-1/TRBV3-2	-	CASSQAYEQYF	TGTGCCAGCAGCCAAGCTTACGAGCAGTACTTC
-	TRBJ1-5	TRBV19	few	CASSKQGGYSNQPQHF	TGTGCCAGTAGTAAGCAGGGCGGATATAGCAATCAGCCCCAGCATTTT
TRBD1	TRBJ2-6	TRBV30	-	CAWTIGGPTPPGANVLTF	TGTGCCTGGACAATAGGGGGCCCCACACCCCCTGGGGCCAACGTCCTGACTTTC
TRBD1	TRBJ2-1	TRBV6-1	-	CASSEPGQPYNEQFF	TGTGCCAGCAGTGAACCGGGACAGCCCTACAATGAGCAGTTCTTC
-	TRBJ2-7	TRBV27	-	CASRLGRSYEQYF	TGTGCCAGCAGATTAGGCCGCTCCTACGAGCAGTACTTC
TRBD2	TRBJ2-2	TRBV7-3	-	CASSLLAGGLDTGELFF	TGTGCCAGCAGCCTCTTAGCGGGAGGGCTCGACACCGGGGAGCTGTTTTTT
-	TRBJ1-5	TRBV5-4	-	CASSLNGNQPQHF	TGTGCCAGCAGCTTGAACGGGAATCAGCCCCAGCATTTT
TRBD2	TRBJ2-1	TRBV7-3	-	CASSPGLAGGTEQFF	TGTGCCAGCAGCCCGGGACTAGCGGGAGGGACTGAGCAGTTCTTC
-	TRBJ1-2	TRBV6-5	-	CASSIGGVNYGYTF	TGTGCCAGCTCCATAGGGGGGGTGAACTATGGCTACACCTTC
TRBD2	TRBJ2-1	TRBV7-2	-	CASSLRTSRSSYNEQFF	TGTGCCAGCAGCTTACGGACTAGCAGAAGCTCCTACAATGAGCAGTTCTTC
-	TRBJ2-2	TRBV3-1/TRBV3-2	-	CASSQGGRGGELFF	TGTGCCAGCAGCCAAGGGGGGCGCGGCGGGGAGCTGTTTTTT
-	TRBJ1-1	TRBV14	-	CASSQPGMNTEAFF	TGTGCCAGCAGCCAACCAGGAATGAACACTGAAGCTTTCTTT
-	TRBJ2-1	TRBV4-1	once	CASSQVGTTEQFF	TGCGCCAGCAGCCAGGTAGGGACAACTGAGCAGTTCTTC
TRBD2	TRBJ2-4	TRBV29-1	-	CSVESLAGLAKNIQYF	TGCAGCGTTGAATCACTAGCGGGCCTAGCCAAAAACATTCAGTACTTC
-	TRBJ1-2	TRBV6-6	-	CASSYSSGALRYTF	TGTGCCAGCAGTTACTCATCAGGGGCTCTAAGGTACACCTTC
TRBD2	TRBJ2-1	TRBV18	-	CASSRSSGSVFDEQFF	TGTGCCAGCTCAAGGTCTAGCGGGAGCGTTTTCGATGAGCAGTTCTTC
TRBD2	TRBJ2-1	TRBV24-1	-	CATSDPSPEGGRAKGAYNEQFF	TGTGCCACCAGTGACCCCAGTCCGGAGGGCGGGAGGGCCAAGGGGGCCTACAATGAGCAGTTCTTC
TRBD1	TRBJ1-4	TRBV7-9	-	CASAGGASDEKLFF	TGTGCCAGCGCAGGGGGCGCTTCTGATGAAAAACTGTTTTTT
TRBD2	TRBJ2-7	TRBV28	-	CASSPSGSTYEQYF	TGTGCCAGCAGCCCTAGCGGTTCAACCTACGAGCAGTACTTC
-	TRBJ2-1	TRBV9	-	CASGTGDHYNEQFF	TGTGCCAGCGGGACGGGAGACCACTACAATGAGCAGTTCTTC
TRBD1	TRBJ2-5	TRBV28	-	CASSSWTGQETQYF	TGTGCCAGCAGTTCGTGGACAGGCCAAGAGACCCAGTACTTC
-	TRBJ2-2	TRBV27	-	CASSLRHGTGELFF	TGTGCCAGCAGTTTACGACATGGCACCGGGGAGCTGTTTTTT
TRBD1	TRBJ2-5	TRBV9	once	CASSVGTGDGETQYF	TGTGCCAGCAGCGTGGGGACAGGCGACGGAGAGACCCAGTACTTC
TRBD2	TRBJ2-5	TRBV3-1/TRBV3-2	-	CASSQEGGRGYQETQYF	TGTGCCAGCAGCCAAGAGGGCGGGAGGGGGTACCAAGAGACCCAGTACTTC
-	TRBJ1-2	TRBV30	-	CAWSVRTQNYGYTF	TGTGCCTGGAGTGTACGCACACAGAACTATGGCTACACCTTC
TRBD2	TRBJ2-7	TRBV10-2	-	CASSESPLAGTYEQYF	TGCGCCAGCAGTGAATCCCCCCTAGCGGGTACCTACGAGCAGTACTTC
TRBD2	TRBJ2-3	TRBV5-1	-	CASSGGRSGSDTQYF	TGCGCCAGCAGCGGGGGACGTAGCGGGTCAGATACGCAGTATTTT
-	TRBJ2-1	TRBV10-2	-	CASSARRGDYNEQFF	TGCGCCAGCAGTGCCCGGCGCGGGGACTACAATGAGCAGTTCTTC
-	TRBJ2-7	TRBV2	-	CASSLWPYEQYF	TGTGCCAGCTCGTTATGGCCCTACGAGCAGTACTTC
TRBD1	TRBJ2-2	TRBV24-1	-	CATSARGRNTGELFF	TGTGCCACCAGTGCTAGGGGGCGGAACACCGGGGAGCTGTTTTTT
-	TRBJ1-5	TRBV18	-	CASSPGRGSSNQPQHF	TGTGCCAGCTCACCAGGTCGGGGGTCTAGCAATCAGCCCCAGCATTTT
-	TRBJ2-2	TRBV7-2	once	CASSFKQGTGELFF	TGTGCCAGCAGCTTCAAACAGGGTACCGGGGAGCTGTTTTTT
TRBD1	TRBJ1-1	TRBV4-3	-	CASSQEVPGQGKRAFF	TGCGCCAGCAGCCAAGAAGTTCCCGGACAGGGAAAACGAGCTTTCTTT
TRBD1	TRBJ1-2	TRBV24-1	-	CATSEPDRAGYTF	TGTGCCACCAGTGAACCCGACAGGGCCGGCTACACTTTC